The entry below gives a single T cell receptor beta chain sequence along with its context. Repertoires were generated with immunoSEQ multiplex PCR, while TCRdb's copy carries only in-frame clones and drops some. The data contain 30,000 to 35,000 clones, around four fifths of them singletons. The sample originates from a study of STAT5B mutations in CD4+ large granular lymphocyte leukemia. Germline CDR1 is KGHSH and CDR2 is LQKENI. V lost 2 bases to trimming and J lost 6 bases, with 15 bases between them. The CDR3 is 15 amino acids. This sequence joins TRBV18 and TRBJ2-3; D ambiguous. The receptor comes from a human donor in good health. Sequencing input: CD4+ T cells from blood buffy coats. The CDR3 region has the DNA TGTGCCAGCTCACCATTCGAATTCGGCCCCGATACGCAGTATTTT. Protein: CASSPFEFGPDTQYF.